The 30 T cell receptor beta chains presented below share a single source sample, sequenced in a study of blood T cell repertoires in COVID-19. Assay used: immunoSEQ multiplex PCR; TCRdb lists only in-frame clones, some missing. Seen here are fewer than 300,000 clones, about 89% observed once, and the top ten hold 2.2%. Material for sequencing was peripheral blood. These receptors all come from a woman aged 30 to 39 with COVID-19, enrolled during active disease.

In DNA form, the CDR3 reads TGTGCCAGTTCCTCTCGGGGGGGGTCAGGGAATGGCTACACCTTC. This translates into CASSSRGGSGNGYTF. This chain connects TRBV19 to TRBJ1-2, with a possible D match to TRBD1 (5 bases). Germline CDR1 reads LNHDA; CDR2 reads SQIVND (reference sequence). V lost 8 bases, J lost 6 bases, and 22 bases lay in between. The CDR3 spans 15 residues.

The chain links TRBV6-1 to TRBJ1-1; 7 bases align to TRBD1. The V gene end was trimmed by 3 bases and the J gene end by 5 bases; junction bases not matched to a gene: 9. This CDR3 comprises 15 residues. Per the germline V gene, CDR1 is MNHNS and CDR2 is SASEGT. The CDR3: CASSDRQGGGTEAFF. The CDR3 DNA reads as TGTGCCAGCAGTGACCGACAGGGTGGAGGGACTGAAGCTTTCTTT.

This clone was observed once. The J gene is TRBJ1-1, the V gene TRBV29-1, with D possibly TRBD1 on 5 matching bases. CDR1 and CDR2 (germline): SQVTM, ANQGSEA. The CDR3 consists of 13 residues. Deletions cut 8 bases from V and 1 base from J, with 14 bases between. The CDR3 loop is CSSERGGNTEAFF. CDR3 nucleotide sequence: TGCAGCTCCGAAAGGGGCGGGAACACTGAAGCTTTCTTT.

This rearrangement joins TRBV7-9 to TRBJ1-5, with TRBD1 matching 10 bases. Per germline, CDR1 SEHNR and CDR2 FQNEAQ (reference sequence). Trimming removed 4 bases from V and 7 bases from J; junction bases left unmatched: 10. This CDR3 has 16 amino acids. Here the CDR3 DNA reads TGTGCCAGCAGCTCGCCGGGACAGGGGTTCGGGCAGCCCCAGCATTTT. This sequence encodes CASSSPGQGFGQPQHF. The full variable domain, rest sourced from reference TRBV7-9 and TRBJ1-5, is DTGVSQNPRHKITKRGQNVTFRCDPISEHNRLYWYRQTLGQGPEFLTYFQNEAQLEKSRLLSDRFSAERPKGSFSTLEIQRTEQGDSAMYLCASSSPGQGFGQPQHFGDGTRLSIL.

V and J are TRBV5-1 and TRBJ1-2; D is unclear. Germline assignment: CDR1 SGHRS and CDR2 YFSETQ. V shed 1 base and J shed 3 bases, with 7 bases lying between them. CDR3 size: 13 residues. This chain's CDR3 is CASSLSADYGYTF. In nucleotides, the CDR3 is TGCGCCAGCAGCTTGTCCGCAGACTATGGCTACACCTTC.

This sequence joins TRBV9 and TRBJ2-3; 8 nucleotides agree with TRBD2. J lost 1 base, V lost 3 bases, and 4 bases had no gene match. CDR1 and CDR2 (germline): SGDLS, YYNGEE. The CDR3 totals 15 residues. The CDR3 sequence: CASSATSVGTDTQYF. The CDR3 DNA is TGTGCCAGCAGCGCGACTAGCGTTGGCACAGATACGCAGTATTTT. The variable domain in full, completed from reference TRBV9 and TRBJ2-3, reads DSGVTQTPKHLITATGQRVTLRCSPRSGDLSVYWYQQSLDQGLQFLIQYYNGEERAKGNILERFSAQQFPDLHSELNLSSLELGDSALYFCASSATSVGTDTQYFGPGTRLTVL.

V gene TRBV27 combines with J gene TRBJ1-5, with D perhaps matching TRBD1 (5 bases). Trimming took 0 bases from V and 7 from J, leaving 7 bases between them. This CDR3 comprises 13 residues. Germline V CDR1 and CDR2: MNHEY, SMNVEV (reference sequence). The CDR3 nucleotides are TGTGCCAGCAGTTTATCTGGGGGGCAGCCCCAGCATTTT. As protein: CASSLSGGQPQHF.

This clone was seen repeatedly, ten times or more. This chain joins TRBV2 and TRBJ2-7, with 8 bases matching TRBD2. Germline assignment: CDR1 SNHLY and CDR2 FYNNEI. The CDR3 has 12 amino acids. The V and J ends lost 7 bases and 6 bases, in that order; junction bases with no gene match: 5. CDR3 loop: CASTGTSREQYF. The CDR3 DNA sequence: TGTGCCAGCACCGGGACTAGTCGCGAGCAGTACTTC.

V and J are TRBV21-1 and TRBJ1-4; the D segment call TRBD1 is taken from the table without a DNA check. TRBV21-1 is recorded as a pseudogene. The CDR3 length is 17 residues. DNA of the CDR3: TGTGCCAGCAGCATTACGACAGGGGACACAACTAATGAAAAACTGTTTTTT. Encoded protein: CASSITTGDTTNEKLFF.

The J gene is TRBJ2-7, the V gene TRBV28; the match to TRBD2 covers 8 bases. CDR3 length equals 14 residues. After removal of 7 bases from V and 4 bases from J, the junction contained 9 bases not matched to a gene. CDR1 MDHEN and CDR2 SYDVKM come from the germline V gene. The CDR3 loop reads CASKISGSSYEQYF. CDR3 nucleotide sequence: TGTGCCAGCAAAATAAGCGGGAGCAGTTACGAGCAGTACTTC.

V is TRBV5-1 and J is TRBJ1-1; TRBD1 matches at 7 bases. The germline V gene has CDR1 SGHRS and CDR2 YFSETQ. This CDR3 contains 14 residues. V was clipped by 3 bases and J by 4 bases; unmatched bases: 6. This chain's CDR3 is CASSSGTATTEAFF. For the CDR3, the DNA is TGCGCCAGCAGCTCCGGGACAGCGACCACTGAAGCTTTCTTT.

J is TRBJ2-5 and V is TRBV27; the match to TRBD1 covers 7 bases. The CDR3 spans 13 residues. Germline V gene data show CDR1 as MNHEY and CDR2 as SMNVEV (reference sequence). V was clipped by 5 bases and J by 5 bases; unmatched bases: 5. The CDR3 loop reads CASSPGTAETQYF. CDR3 nucleotides: TGTGCCAGCAGTCCGGGGACAGCCGAGACCCAGTACTTC.

This chain connects TRBV7-8 to TRBJ1-1; no firm D call. V was trimmed by 6 bases and J by 5 bases, leaving 19 bases between them. This CDR3 spans 15 amino acids. In germline, CDR1 is SGHVS, CDR2 FQNEAQ. This CDR3 reads CASSHLSGGGTEAFF. CDR3 in DNA: TGTGCCAGCAGTCACCTGAGCGGAGGAGGTACTGAAGCTTTCTTT.

V usage is TRBV6-5 and J usage is TRBJ2-1; D unclear. Germline loops: CDR1 MNHEY, CDR2 SVGAGI. The CDR3 has 15 amino acids. V was pared by 9 bases and J by 4 bases, with 19 bases between. The CDR3: CASRTTPTLYNEQFF. The CDR3 nucleotides read TGTGCCAGTCGAACGACCCCGACACTTTACAATGAGCAGTTCTTC.

A single count supports this clone. J is TRBJ1-1 and V is TRBV20-1; D is unresolved. The V gene's germline CDR1 is DFQATT and CDR2 SNEGSKA (reference sequence). V was trimmed by 1 base and J by 10 bases, leaving 10 bases between them. This CDR3 has 11 residues. The CDR3 loop is CSARATVGAFF. In nucleotides, the CDR3 is TGCAGTGCTAGAGCAACAGTAGGAGCTTTCTTT.

This chain joins TRBV12-5 and TRBJ2-1; 7 bases align to TRBD2. Looked up from germline, CDR1 is LGHNT and CDR2 is FRNRAP. The CDR3 has 13 residues. V lost 4 bases and J lost 13; bases outside the gene matches: 10. The CDR3 DNA reads TGTGCTAGTGGTTCACTTAGCGGGTTGCATCAGTTCTTC. Protein product: CASGSLSGLHQFF.

The chain has TRBV5-8 and TRBJ2-1; 9 nucleotides align to TRBD2. Trimming cost V 1 base and J 9 bases; bases outside gene matches: 8. Germline CDR1 is SGHTS and CDR2 is YDEGEE. This CDR3 contains 15 residues. For the CDR3, the DNA is TGTGCCAGCAGCTTGTATGCGGGAGGGCCAGGTGAGCAGTTCTTC. Encoded protein: CASSLYAGGPGEQFF.

The rearrangement links TRBV3-1 (or the pseudogene TRBV3-2) to TRBJ1-1; no definite D call. The CDR3 is 14 amino acids. Trimming took off 4 bases at V and 4 bases at J, with 13 bases between the two ends. Germline V gives CDR1 LGHDT, CDR2 YNNKEL (reference sequence). The CDR3 DNA reads as TGTGCCAGCAGCCCCTCAGGTCCCTCCACTGAAGCTTTCTTT. Residues: CASSPSGPSTEAFF.

The V and J genes are TRBV7-6 and TRBJ1-4; TRBD1 agrees at 9 bases. CDR3 length equals 16 residues. V shed 3 bases and J 8 bases; nucleotides not matched to a gene: 10. The germline CDR1 and CDR2 sequences are SGHVS and FNYEAQ. CDR3 nucleotides: TGTGCCAGCAGCTTGGACTTGGGACAGGGTTCCGAAAAACTGTTTTTT. This translates into CASSLDLGQGSEKLFF.

V usage is TRBV5-1 and J usage is TRBJ1-4, with a tentative D call TRBD1 (5 bases). CDR1 and CDR2 (germline): SGHRS, YFSETQ. Trimming removed 5 bases at V and 1 base at J, with 12 bases between. CDR3 length equals 15 residues. CDR3 coding DNA: TGCGCCAGCAGTCTGGGGCGTTTAACTAATGAAAAACTGTTTTTT. Residues: CASSLGRLTNEKLFF.

This rearrangement joins TRBV11-2 to TRBJ2-5; 7 bases fit TRBD2. V was clipped by 3 bases and J by 4 bases; unmatched bases: 8. The CDR3 length is 15 residues. Per germline, CDR1 SGHAT and CDR2 FQNNGV. Here the CDR3 reads CASSLSGGERETQYF. Written as DNA, the CDR3 is TGTGCCAGCAGCTTGTCGGGAGGCGAACGAGAGACCCAGTACTTC.

This CDR3 is CASSQDVGSSYNSPLHF. The CDR3, as DNA: TGTGCCAGCAGCCAAGACGTCGGGAGCTCCTATAATTCACCCCTCCACTTT. The chain links TRBV3-1 (or the pseudogene TRBV3-2) to TRBJ1-6; D remains unclear. The CDR3 has 17 residues. The V gene lost 0 bases and the J gene lost 0 bases, with 9 bases spanning the gap. Germline V gives CDR1 LGHDT, CDR2 YNNKEL (reference sequence).

This chain connects TRBV24-1 to TRBJ2-7; no definite D call. Germline assignment: CDR1 KGHDR and CDR2 SFDVKD. This CDR3 is built from 16 residues. V gave up 3 bases and J gave up 2 bases, with 16 bases separating them. The CDR3 spells CATSDPQATAPYEQYF. In DNA, the CDR3 is TGTGCCACCAGTGATCCACAAGCGACGGCGCCCTACGAGCAGTACTTC.

This clone was counted between two and nine times. This rearrangement joins TRBV6-5 to TRBJ1-5, with 8 bases identical to TRBD1. J was trimmed by 7 bases and V by 5 bases; bases with no gene match: 7. Looked up from germline, CDR1 is MNHEY and CDR2 is SVGAGI. There are 14 residues in the CDR3. The CDR3 DNA sequence: TGTGCCAGCAGTACAGGGGGGGGGAGACAGCCCCAGCATTTT. Protein product: CASSTGGGRQPQHF.

The V gene is TRBV27, the J gene TRBJ1-5; D is perhaps TRBD1 (5 bases). V was trimmed by 6 bases and J by 2 bases, leaving 8 bases between them. The CDR3 length is 13 residues. Germline lookup yields CDR1 MNHEY and CDR2 SMNVEV (reference sequence). The CDR3 region has the DNA TGTGCCAGCAGGCGGGGACGCAATCAGCCCCAGCATTTT. Encoded protein: CASRRGRNQPQHF.

This clone was seen once. V gene TRBV6-6 combines with J gene TRBJ1-1; 7 bases are shared with TRBD1. V trimming: 6 bases; J trimming: 3 bases; junction bases outside the gene matches: 7. Germline CDR1 and CDR2: MNHNY and SVGAGI (reference sequence). The CDR3 runs 14 residues. The CDR3 DNA is TGTGCCAGCAGCCTTATTCAGGGGGACACTGAAGCTTTCTTT. Translated: CASSLIQGDTEAFF.

This chain links TRBV30 with TRBJ1-5; 10 positions match TRBD1. J gave up 0 bases and V 7 bases, and 12 bases lay outside the gene matches. The CDR3 spans 17 residues. Per germline, CDR1 GTSNPN and CDR2 SVGIG (reference sequence). The CDR3 reads CAYSGTGAGYSNQPQHF. DNA of the CDR3: TGTGCCTACTCCGGGACAGGGGCCGGATATAGCAATCAGCCCCAGCATTTT.

This chain uses TRBV15 with TRBJ1-2, with 9 bases identical to TRBD1. V was pared by 1 base and J by 1 base, with 1 base of the junction left unmatched. Germline V lookup: CDR1 LNHNV, CDR2 YYDKDF (reference sequence). This CDR3 region has 15 residues. The DNA of the CDR3 is TGTGCCACCAGCAGAGCGACAGGGGGTAACTATGGCTACACCTTC. Its protein is CATSRATGGNYGYTF.

This chain connects TRBV18 to TRBJ2-2; TRBD1 matches at 10 bases. V was pared by 0 bases and J by 7 bases, with 5 bases of the junction left unmatched. The CDR3 totals 16 residues. Germline V gives CDR1 KGHSH, CDR2 LQKENI. The CDR3 DNA is TGTGCCAGCTCACCACCGGGACAGGGGAAGGTCGGGGAGCTGTTTTTT. Translation gives CASSPPGQGKVGELFF.

The J gene is TRBJ2-7, the V gene TRBV13; 9 bases fit TRBD1. Trimming at V came to 6 bases and at J to 6 bases, leaving 12 bases not matched to a gene. CDR1 is PRHDT, CDR2 FYEKMQ, per germline (reference sequence). The CDR3 consists of 15 residues. This CDR3 reads CASSPNRDRVSEQYF. The DNA of the CDR3 is TGTGCCAGCAGTCCTAACCGGGACAGGGTGTCCGAGCAGTACTTC.